Included here is one T cell receptor beta chain sequence, with context. The library was built from roughly 400 ng RNA with molecular barcoded adaptors for alpha/delta and beta/gamma chains. TCRdb used MiXCR to reprocess the reads, holding one entry per CDR3 protein. This sample has about 24,000 distinct CDR3 sequences, with about 20% found just once. The record originates from a study of read filtering for tumor transcriptome and immune sequencing. The V gene lost 5 bases and the J gene lost 4 bases, with 15 bases spanning the gap. The CDR3 covers 14 residues. Germline CDR1 SEHNR, CDR2 FQNEAQ (reference sequence).

This clonotype was obtained from a donor at least 40 years old with multiple myeloma. The sample was a population of CD138-negative cells sorted from bone marrow. V gene TRBV7-9 combines with J gene TRBJ2-7; weak D call: TRBD1 (6 bases). The CDR3 protein is CASSPEDRQYEQYF. In nucleotides, the CDR3 is TGTGCCAGCAGCCCAGAGGACAGACAGTACGAGCAGTACTTC.